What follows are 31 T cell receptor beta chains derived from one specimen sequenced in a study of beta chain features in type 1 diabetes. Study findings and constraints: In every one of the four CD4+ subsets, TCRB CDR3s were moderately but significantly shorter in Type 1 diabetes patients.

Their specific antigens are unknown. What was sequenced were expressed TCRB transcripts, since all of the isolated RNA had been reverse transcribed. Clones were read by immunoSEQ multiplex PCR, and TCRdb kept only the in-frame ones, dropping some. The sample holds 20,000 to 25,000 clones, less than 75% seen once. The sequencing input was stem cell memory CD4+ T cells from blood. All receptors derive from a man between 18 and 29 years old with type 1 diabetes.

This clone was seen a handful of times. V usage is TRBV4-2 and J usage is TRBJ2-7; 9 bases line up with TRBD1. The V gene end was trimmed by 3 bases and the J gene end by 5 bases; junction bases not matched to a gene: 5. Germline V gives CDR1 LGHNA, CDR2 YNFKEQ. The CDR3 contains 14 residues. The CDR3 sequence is CASSHPDRGHEQYF. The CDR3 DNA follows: TGTGCCAGCAGCCACCCGGACAGGGGCCACGAGCAGTACTTC.

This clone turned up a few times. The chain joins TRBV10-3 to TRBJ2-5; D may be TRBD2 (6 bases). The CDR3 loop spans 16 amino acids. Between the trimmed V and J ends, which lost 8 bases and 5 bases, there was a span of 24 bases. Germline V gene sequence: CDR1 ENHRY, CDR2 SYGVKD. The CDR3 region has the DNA TGTGCCATCCGGGGCGGGGACGGAGCCGGCTCCGAGACCCAGTACTTC. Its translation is CAIRGGDGAGSETQYF.

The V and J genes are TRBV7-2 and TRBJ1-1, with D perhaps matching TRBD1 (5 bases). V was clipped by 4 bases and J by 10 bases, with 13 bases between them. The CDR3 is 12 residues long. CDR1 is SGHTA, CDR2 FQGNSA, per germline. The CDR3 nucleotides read TGTGCCAGCAGCTCGCAGGGTCTGGTAGCTTTCTTT. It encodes CASSSQGLVAFF.

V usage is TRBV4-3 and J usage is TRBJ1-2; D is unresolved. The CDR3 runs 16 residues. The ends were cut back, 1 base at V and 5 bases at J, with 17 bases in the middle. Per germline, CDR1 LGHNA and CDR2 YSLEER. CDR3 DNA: TGCGCCAGCAGCCAAGGATTACAGACCAGAAGGTATGGCTACACCTTC. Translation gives CASSQGLQTRRYGYTF.

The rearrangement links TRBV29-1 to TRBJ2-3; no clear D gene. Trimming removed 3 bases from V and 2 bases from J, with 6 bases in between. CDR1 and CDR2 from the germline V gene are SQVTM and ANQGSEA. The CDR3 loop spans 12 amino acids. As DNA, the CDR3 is TGCAGCGTTGATCCCTTCACAGATACGCAGTATTTT. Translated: CSVDPFTDTQYF.

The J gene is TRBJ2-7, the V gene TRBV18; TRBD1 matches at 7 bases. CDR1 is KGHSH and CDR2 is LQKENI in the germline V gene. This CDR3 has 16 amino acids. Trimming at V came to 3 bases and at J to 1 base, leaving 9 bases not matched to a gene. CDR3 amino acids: CASSPKGTARSYEQYF. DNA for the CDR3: TGTGCCAGCTCACCGAAAGGGACAGCCAGGTCCTACGAGCAGTACTTC. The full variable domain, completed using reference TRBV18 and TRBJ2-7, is NAGVMQNPRHLVRRRGQEARLRCSPMKGHSHVYWYRQLPEEGLKFMVYLQKENIIDESGMPKERFSAEFPKEGPSILRIQQVVRGDSAAYFCASSPKGTARSYEQYFGPGTRLTVT.

The CDR3 loop is CASSFGTGWGQPQHF. The CDR3 DNA follows: TGTGCCAGCAGTTTTGGGACAGGGTGGGGTCAGCCCCAGCATTTT. The V gene is TRBV27, the J gene TRBJ1-5, with 9 bases that match TRBD1. CDR3 length: 15 residues. CDR1 is MNHEY, CDR2 SMNVEV, per germline (reference sequence). Unmatched junction bases numbered 6, after V lost 3 bases and J lost 6 bases.

Here the CDR3 reads CASSFVGSGGWETQYF. CDR3 DNA: TGTGCCAGCAGTTTTGTGGGATCAGGGGGATGGGAGACCCAGTACTTC. The chain employs TRBV28 and TRBJ2-5; 7 bases align to TRBD1. CDR1 MDHEN and CDR2 SYDVKM come from the germline V gene. The CDR3 contains 16 residues. V lost 3 bases and J lost 5; bases outside the gene matches: 12.

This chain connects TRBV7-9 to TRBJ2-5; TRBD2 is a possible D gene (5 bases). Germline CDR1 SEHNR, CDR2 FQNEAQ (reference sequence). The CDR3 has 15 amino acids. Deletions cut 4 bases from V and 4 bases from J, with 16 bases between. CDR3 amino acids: CASSSGLVRGETQYF. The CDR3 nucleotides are TGTGCCAGCAGCTCAGGACTCGTTCGGGGAGAGACCCAGTACTTC.

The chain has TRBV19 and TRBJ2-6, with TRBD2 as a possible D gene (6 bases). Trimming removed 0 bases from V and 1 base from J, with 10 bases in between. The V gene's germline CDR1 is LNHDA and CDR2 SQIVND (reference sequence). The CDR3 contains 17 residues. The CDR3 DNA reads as TGTGCCAGTAGTATAGATTGGGACTCTTCTGGGGCCAACGTCCTGACTTTC. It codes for CASSIDWDSSGANVLTF.

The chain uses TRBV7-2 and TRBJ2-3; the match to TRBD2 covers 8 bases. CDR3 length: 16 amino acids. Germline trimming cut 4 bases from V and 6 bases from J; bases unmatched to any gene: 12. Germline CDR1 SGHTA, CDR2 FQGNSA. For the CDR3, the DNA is TGTGCCAGCAGCTCACGCTTGTCGGGGGGGACGGATACGCAGTATTTT. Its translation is CASSSRLSGGTDTQYF.

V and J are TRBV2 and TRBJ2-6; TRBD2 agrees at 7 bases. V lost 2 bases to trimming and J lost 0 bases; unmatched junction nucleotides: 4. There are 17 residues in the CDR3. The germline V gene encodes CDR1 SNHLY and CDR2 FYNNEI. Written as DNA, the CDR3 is TGTGCCAGCAGTGAATCGGGGGGTCACTCTGGGGCCAACGTCCTGACTTTC. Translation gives CASSESGGHSGANVLTF.

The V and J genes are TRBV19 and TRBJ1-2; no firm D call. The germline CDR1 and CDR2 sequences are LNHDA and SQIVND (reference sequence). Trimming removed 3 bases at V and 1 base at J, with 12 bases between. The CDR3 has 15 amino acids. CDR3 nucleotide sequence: TGTGCCAGTAGTATCCGGGTCGAAAATAACTATGGCTACACCTTC. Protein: CASSIRVENNYGYTF.

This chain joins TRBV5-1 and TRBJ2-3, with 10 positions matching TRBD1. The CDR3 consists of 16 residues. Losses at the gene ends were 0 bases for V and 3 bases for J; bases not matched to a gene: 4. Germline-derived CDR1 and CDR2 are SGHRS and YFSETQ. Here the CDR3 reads CASSLDPGQGTDTQYF. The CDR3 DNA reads TGCGCCAGCAGCTTGGATCCGGGACAGGGGACAGATACGCAGTATTTT.

The CDR3 DNA reads as TGTGCCAAAACGGGGCTAGCGGACTCCTACGAGCAGTACTTC. Its translation: CAKTGLADSYEQYF. The rearrangement uses TRBV5-5 and TRBJ2-7; 7 bases are a match to TRBD2. CDR3 length: 14 residues. After removal of 9 bases from V and 0 bases from J, the junction contained 9 bases not matched to a gene. Germline-derived CDR1 and CDR2 are SGHKS and YYEKEE (reference sequence).

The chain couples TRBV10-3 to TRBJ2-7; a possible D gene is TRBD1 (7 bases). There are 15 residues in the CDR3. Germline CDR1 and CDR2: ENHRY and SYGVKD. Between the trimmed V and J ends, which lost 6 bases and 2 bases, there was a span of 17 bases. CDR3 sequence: CAISPRQGGTYEQYF. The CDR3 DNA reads TGTGCCATCAGCCCCAGACAGGGAGGCACCTACGAGCAGTACTTC.

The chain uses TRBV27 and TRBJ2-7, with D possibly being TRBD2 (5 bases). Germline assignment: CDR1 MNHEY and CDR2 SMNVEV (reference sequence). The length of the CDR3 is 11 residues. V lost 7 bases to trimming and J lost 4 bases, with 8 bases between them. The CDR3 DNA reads TGTGCCAGCACGTCGGGGTACGAGCAGTACTTC. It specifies CASTSGYEQYF.

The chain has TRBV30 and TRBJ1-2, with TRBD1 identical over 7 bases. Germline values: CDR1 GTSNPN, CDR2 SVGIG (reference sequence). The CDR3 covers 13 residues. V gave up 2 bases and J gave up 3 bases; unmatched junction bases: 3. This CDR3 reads CAWSSTGYYGYTF. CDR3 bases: TGTGCCTGGAGTTCGACAGGGTACTATGGCTACACCTTC. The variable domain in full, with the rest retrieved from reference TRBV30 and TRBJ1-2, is SQTIHQWPATLVQPVGSPLSLECTVEGTSNPNLYWYRQAAGRGLQLLFYSVGIGQISSEVPQNLSASRPQDRQFILSSKKLLLSDSGFYLCAWSSTGYYGYTFGSGTRLTVV.

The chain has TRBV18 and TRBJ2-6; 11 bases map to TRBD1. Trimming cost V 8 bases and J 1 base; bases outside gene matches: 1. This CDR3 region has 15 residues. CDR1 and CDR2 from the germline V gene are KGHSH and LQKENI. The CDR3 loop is CASGQGASGANVLTF. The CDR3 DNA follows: TGTGCCAGCGGACAGGGGGCGTCTGGGGCCAACGTCCTGACTTTC.

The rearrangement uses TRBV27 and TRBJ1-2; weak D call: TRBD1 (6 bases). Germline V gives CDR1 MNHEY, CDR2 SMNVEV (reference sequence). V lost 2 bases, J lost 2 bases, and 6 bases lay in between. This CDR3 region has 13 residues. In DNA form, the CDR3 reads TGTGCCAGCAGTTTACAGGGGAACTATGGCTACACCTTC. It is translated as CASSLQGNYGYTF.

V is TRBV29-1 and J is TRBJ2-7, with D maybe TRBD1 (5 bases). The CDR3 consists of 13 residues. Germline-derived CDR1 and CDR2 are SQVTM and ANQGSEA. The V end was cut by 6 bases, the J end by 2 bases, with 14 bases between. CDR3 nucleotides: TGCAGCGTCGGACAAGCCCAAACCTACGAGCAGTACTTC. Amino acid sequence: CSVGQAQTYEQYF.

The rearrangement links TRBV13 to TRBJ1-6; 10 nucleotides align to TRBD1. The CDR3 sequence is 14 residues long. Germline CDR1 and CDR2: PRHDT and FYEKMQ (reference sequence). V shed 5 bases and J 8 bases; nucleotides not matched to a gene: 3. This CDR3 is CASSRGTGDSPLHF. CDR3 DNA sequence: TGTGCCAGCAGCCGCGGGACAGGGGATTCACCCCTCCACTTT. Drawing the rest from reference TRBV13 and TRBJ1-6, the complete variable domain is AAGVIQSPRHLIKEKRETATLKCYPIPRHDTVYWYQQGPGQDPQFLISFYEKMQSDKGSIPDRFSAQQFSDYHSELNMSSLELGDSALYFCASSRGTGDSPLHFGNGTRLTVT.

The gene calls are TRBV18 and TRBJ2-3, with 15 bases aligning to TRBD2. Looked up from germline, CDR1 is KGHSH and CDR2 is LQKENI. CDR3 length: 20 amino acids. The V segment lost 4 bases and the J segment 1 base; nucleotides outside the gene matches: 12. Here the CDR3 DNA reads TGTGCCAGCTCACGACAGATCCGGACTAGCGGGGGGGCTGGCACAGATACGCAGTATTTT. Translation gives CASSRQIRTSGGAGTDTQYF.

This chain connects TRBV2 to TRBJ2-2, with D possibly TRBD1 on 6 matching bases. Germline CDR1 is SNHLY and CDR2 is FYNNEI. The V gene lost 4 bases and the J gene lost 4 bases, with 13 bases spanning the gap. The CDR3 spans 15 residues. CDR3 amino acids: CASSGRGLGTGELFF. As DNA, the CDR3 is TGTGCCAGCAGTGGCAGGGGTCTGGGCACCGGGGAGCTGTTTTTT.

The CDR3 region is CASSQGSLGQGLGSPLHF. CDR3 in DNA: TGCGCCAGCAGCCAAGGATCCCTCGGACAGGGATTGGGTTCACCCCTCCACTTT. The chain uses TRBV4-3 and TRBJ1-6; the match to TRBD1 covers 8 bases. CDR1 and CDR2 (germline): LGHNA, YSLEER. Unmatched junction bases numbered 14, after V lost 1 base and J lost 9 bases. This CDR3 contains 18 residues.

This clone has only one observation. CDR3 protein: CASSYSRASGHNEQFF. In nucleotides, the CDR3 is TGTGCCAGCAGTTACTCGAGGGCTAGCGGACACAATGAGCAGTTCTTC. The J gene is TRBJ2-1, the V gene TRBV6-5; 7 nucleotides match TRBD2. The CDR3 consists of 16 residues. The V gene's germline CDR1 is MNHEY and CDR2 SVGAGI. The V segment lost 0 bases and the J segment 5 bases; nucleotides outside the gene matches: 7.

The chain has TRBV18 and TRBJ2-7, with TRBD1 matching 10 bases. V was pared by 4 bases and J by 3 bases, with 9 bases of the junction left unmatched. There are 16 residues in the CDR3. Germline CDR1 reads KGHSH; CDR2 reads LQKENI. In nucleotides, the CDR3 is TGTGCCAGCTCACTAAGACCGGGACAGGGGTTCTACGAGCAGTACTTC. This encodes CASSLRPGQGFYEQYF.

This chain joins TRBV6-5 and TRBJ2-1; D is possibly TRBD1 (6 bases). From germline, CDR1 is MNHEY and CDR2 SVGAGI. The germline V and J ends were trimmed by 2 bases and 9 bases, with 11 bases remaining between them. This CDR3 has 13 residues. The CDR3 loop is CASSYPEGGEQFF. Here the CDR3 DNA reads TGTGCCAGCAGTTACCCCGAAGGGGGTGAGCAGTTCTTC.

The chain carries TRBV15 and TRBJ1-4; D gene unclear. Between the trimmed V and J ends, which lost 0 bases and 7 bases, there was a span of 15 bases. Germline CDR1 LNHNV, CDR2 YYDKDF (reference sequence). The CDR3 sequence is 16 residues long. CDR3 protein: CATSRETGIGGEKLFF. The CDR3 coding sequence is TGTGCCACCAGCAGAGAGACGGGGATAGGCGGTGAAAAACTGTTTTTT.

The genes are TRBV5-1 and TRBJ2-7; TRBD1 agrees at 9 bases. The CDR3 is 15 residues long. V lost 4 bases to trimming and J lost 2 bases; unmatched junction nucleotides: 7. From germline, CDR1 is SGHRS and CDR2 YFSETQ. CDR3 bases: TGCGCCAGCAGCCAAGGGACAGGGCTAACCTACGAGCAGTACTTC. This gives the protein CASSQGTGLTYEQYF.

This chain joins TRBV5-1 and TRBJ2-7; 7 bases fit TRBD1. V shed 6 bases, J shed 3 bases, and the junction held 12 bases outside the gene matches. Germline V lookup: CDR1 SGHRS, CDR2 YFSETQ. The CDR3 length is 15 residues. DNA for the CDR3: TGCGCCAGCAAGGGACAGCCCTCTCCAGGCTACGAGCAGTACTTC. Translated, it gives CASKGQPSPGYEQYF.